The 2 T cell receptor beta chains below were found in one sample sequenced in a study of shared clonotypes between healthy human individuals. Using immunoSEQ multiplex PCR, the repertoire was profiled, and TCRdb retains in-frame clones only, with some absent. This table has 470,000 or so clones, almost 80% appearing once. Sequenced input: PBMCs. The receptor set was obtained from a woman between 40 and 55 years old in good health. Some clones in this sample may be carry-over from other donors' samples.

Concerning this clone itself: One base away lies a much larger clone, so this may be a sequencing read error. The genes are TRBV30 and TRBJ2-2; the match to TRBD2 covers 9 bases. There are 15 residues in the CDR3. Germline lookup yields CDR1 GTSNPN and CDR2 SVGIG (reference sequence). Trimming at V came to 4 bases and at J to 5 bases, leaving 8 bases not matched to a gene. The CDR3 sequence is CAWKEGGGETGELFF. The CDR3 coding sequence is TGTGCCTGGAAGGAAGGCGGGGGGGAAACCGGGGAGCTGTTTTTT.

The chain employs TRBV18 and TRBJ2-2, with TRBD2 matching 7 bases. The CDR3 has 15 residues. The J segment lost 4 bases and the V segment lost 1 base, leaving 3 bases of the junction unmatched. CDR1 KGHSH and CDR2 LQKENI come from the germline V gene. In DNA form, the CDR3 reads TGTGCCAGCTCACCACGCGGGAGTGTCACCGGGGAGCTGTTTTTT. This translates into CASSPRGSVTGELFF.